This record looks at one TCR beta chain sequence and its context. Its antigen is unknown. Time point specified: newly diagnosed, previously untreated cHL patient sample. Magnetic negative selection of thawed PBMCs was the method by which CD4+ T cells were purified. Comparison samples consisted of PBMCs from newly diagnosed, untreated classical Hodgkin lymphoma. In germline, CDR1 is SEHNR, CDR2 FQNEAQ (reference sequence). This CDR3 is 15 amino acids long. Unmatched junction bases numbered 8, after V lost 6 bases and J lost 3 bases. This sample stems from a study of PD-1 blockade in classical Hodgkin lymphoma. Study-level findings and limits: Relative to healthy donors, newly diagnosed patients reportedly had lower baseline TCR diversity, which was reported as lower still in relapsed/refractory patients. Undefined causes, possibly disease activity or prior therapy, underlie the repertoire differences.

Here immunoSEQ multiplex PCR was the method, and the copy in TCRdb shows in-frame clones only, minus some. This table has about 30,000 clones, 88% appearing once. The sequencing input was CD4+ T cells from blood. The clonotype originates from a human donor with classical Hodgkin lymphoma. J is TRBJ2-1 and V is TRBV7-9; TRBD1 matches at 7 bases. This CDR3 reads CASSQGVALYNEQFF. The CDR3 nucleotides read TGTGCCAGCAGTCAGGGGGTAGCGCTCTACAATGAGCAGTTCTTC.